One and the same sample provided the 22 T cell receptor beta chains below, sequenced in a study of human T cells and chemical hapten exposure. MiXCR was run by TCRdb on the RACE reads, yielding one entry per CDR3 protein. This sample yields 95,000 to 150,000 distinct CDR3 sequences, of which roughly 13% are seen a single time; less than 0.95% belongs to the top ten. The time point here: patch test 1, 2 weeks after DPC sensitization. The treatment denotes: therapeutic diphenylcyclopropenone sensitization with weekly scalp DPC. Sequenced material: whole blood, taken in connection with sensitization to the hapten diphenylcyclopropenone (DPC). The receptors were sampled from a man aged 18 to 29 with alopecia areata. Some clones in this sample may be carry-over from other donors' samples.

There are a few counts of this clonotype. The CDR3 spells CSVEAQGPETQYF. CDR3 DNA: TGCAGCGTTGAAGCCCAGGGGCCAGAGACCCAGTACTTC. The rearrangement links TRBV29-1 to TRBJ2-5, with TRBD1 as a possible D gene (6 bases). Trimming stripped 1 base from V and 4 bases from J, with 10 bases between. Germline assignment: CDR1 SQVTM and CDR2 ANQGSEA. This CDR3 contains 13 residues.

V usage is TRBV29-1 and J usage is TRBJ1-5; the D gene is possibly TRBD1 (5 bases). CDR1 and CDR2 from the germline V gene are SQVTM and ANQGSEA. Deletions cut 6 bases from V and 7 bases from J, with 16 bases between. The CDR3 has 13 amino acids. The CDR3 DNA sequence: TGCAGCGTCTCTGATGGGGGTGGCCAGCCCCAGCATTTT. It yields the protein CSVSDGGGQPQHF. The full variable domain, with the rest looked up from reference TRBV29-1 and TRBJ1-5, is SAVISQKPSRDICQRGTSLTIQCQVDSQVTMMFWYRQQPGQSLTLIATANQGSEATYESGFVIDKFPISRPNLTFSTLTVSNMSPEDSSIYLCSVSDGGGQPQHFGDGTRLSIL.

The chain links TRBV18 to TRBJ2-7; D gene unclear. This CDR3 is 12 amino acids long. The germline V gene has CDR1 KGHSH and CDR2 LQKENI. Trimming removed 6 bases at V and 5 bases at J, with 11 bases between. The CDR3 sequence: CASSLGGHEQYV. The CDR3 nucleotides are TGTGCCAGCTCCCTAGGTGGGCACGAGCAGTACGTC.

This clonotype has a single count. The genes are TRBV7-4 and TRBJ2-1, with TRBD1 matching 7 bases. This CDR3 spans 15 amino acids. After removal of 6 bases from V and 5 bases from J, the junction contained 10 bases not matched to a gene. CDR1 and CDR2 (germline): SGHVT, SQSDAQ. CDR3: CASRATGTDDNEQFF. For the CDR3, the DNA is TGTGCCAGCAGGGCTACCGGGACAGATGACAATGAGCAGTTCTTC.

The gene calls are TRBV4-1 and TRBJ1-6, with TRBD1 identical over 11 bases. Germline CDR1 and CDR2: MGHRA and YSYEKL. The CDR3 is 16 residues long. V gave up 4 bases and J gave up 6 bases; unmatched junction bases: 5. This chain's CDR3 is CASSRGQGEVNSPLHF. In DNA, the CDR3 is TGCGCCAGCAGCCGGGGACAGGGGGAAGTTAATTCACCCCTCCACTTT.

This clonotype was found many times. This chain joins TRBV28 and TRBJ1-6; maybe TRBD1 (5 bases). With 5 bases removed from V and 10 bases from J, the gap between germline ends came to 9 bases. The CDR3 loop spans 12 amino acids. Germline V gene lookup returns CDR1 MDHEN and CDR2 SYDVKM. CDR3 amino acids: CASSLRDSPLHF. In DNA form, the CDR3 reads TGTGCCAGCAGTCTAAGGGACTCACCCCTCCACTTT.

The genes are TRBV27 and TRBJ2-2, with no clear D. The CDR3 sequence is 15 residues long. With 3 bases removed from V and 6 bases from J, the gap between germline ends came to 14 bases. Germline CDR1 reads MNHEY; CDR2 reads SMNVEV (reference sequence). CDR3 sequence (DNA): TGTGCCAGCAGTTTTCTAACTGGGTTTCCCGGGGAGCTGTTTTTT. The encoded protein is CASSFLTGFPGELFF.

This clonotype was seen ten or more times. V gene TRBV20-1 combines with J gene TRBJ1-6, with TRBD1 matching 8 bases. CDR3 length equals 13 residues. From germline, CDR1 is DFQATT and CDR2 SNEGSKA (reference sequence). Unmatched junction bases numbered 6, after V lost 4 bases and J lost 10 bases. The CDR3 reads CSAKDRAISPLHF. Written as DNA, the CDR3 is TGCAGTGCTAAGGACAGGGCGATCTCACCCCTCCACTTT.

The DNA of the CDR3 is TGCGCCAGCAGCTTGAGAAGGGACACTGAAGCTTTCTTT. This encodes CASSLRRDTEAFF. This chain joins TRBV5-1 and TRBJ1-1, with D unclear. Trimming stripped 1 base from V and 3 bases from J, with 7 bases between. Looked up from germline, CDR1 is SGHRS and CDR2 is YFSETQ. The CDR3 loop spans 13 amino acids.

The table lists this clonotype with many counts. The CDR3 reads CASSSSGQGILSTDTQYF. DNA for the CDR3: TGTGCCAGCAGCTCCTCGGGACAGGGGATACTTTCCACAGATACGCAGTATTTT. The chain combines TRBV7-3 with TRBJ2-3, with TRBD1 matching over 10 bases. V was clipped by 4 bases and J by 2 bases; unmatched bases: 12. Germline assignment: CDR1 SGHTA and CDR2 FQGTGA. The CDR3 has 18 amino acids.

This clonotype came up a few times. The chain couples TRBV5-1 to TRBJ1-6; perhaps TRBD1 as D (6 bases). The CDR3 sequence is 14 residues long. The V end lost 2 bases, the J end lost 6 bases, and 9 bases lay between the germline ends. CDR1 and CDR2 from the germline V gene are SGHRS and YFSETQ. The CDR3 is CASSFQGTNSPLHF. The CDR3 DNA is TGCGCCAGCAGCTTCCAGGGGACTAATTCACCCCTCCACTTT.

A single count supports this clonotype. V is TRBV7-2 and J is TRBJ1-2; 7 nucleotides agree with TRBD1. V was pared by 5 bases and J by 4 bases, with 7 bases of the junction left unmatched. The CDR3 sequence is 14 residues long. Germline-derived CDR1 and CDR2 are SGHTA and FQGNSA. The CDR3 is CASSADGTVYGYTF. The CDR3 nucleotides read TGTGCCAGCAGCGCCGACGGGACAGTCTATGGCTACACCTTC.

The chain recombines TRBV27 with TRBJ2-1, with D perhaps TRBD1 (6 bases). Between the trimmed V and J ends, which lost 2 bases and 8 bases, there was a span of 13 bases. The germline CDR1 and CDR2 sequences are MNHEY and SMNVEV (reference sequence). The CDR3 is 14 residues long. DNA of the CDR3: TGTGCCAGCAGTTTAACAGGGATGGGGCATGAGCAGTTCTTC. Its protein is CASSLTGMGHEQFF.

CDR3 sequence: CASGFRRDNQPQHF. The CDR3 bases are TGTGCCAGCGGATTCCGTAGGGACAATCAGCCCCAGCATTTT. The rearrangement joins TRBV28 to TRBJ1-5, with no clear D. The CDR3 consists of 14 residues. Per germline, CDR1 MDHEN and CDR2 SYDVKM. The ends were cut back, 8 bases at V and 3 bases at J, with 14 bases in the middle. Variable domain in full (rest from reference TRBV28 and TRBJ1-5): DVKVTQSSRYLVKRTGEKVFLECVQDMDHENMFWYRQDPGLGLRLIYFSYDVKMKEKGDIPEGYSVSREKKERFSLILESASTNQTSMYLCASGFRRDNQPQHFGDGTRLSIL.

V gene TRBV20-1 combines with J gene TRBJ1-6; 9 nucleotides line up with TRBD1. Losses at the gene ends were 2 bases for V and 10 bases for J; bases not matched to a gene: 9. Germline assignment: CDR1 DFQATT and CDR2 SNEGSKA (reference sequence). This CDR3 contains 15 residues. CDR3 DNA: TGCAGTGCTAGACCCCTAACAGGGGGCGACTCACCCCTCCACTTT. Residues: CSARPLTGGDSPLHF.

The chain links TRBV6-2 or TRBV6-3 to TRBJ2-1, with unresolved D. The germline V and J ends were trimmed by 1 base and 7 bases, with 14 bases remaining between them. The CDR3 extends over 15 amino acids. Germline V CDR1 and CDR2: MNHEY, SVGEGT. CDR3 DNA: TGTGCCAGCAGTTACTTTGCCGGGTGGGAAAATGAGCAGTTCTTC. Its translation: CASSYFAGWENEQFF.

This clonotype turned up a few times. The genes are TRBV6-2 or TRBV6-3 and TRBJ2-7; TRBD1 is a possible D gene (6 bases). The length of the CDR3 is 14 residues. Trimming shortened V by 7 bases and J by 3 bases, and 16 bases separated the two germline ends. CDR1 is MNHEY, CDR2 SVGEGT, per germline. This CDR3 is CASIGARGFYEQYF. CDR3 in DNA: TGTGCCAGCATTGGGGCCAGGGGATTCTACGAGCAGTACTTC.

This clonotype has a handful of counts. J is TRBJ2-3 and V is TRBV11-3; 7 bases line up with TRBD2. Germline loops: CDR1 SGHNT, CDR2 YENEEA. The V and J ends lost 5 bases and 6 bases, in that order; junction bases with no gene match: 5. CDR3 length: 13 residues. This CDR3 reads CASSKSGADTQYF. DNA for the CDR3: TGTGCCAGCAGCAAGAGCGGGGCGGATACGCAGTATTTT.

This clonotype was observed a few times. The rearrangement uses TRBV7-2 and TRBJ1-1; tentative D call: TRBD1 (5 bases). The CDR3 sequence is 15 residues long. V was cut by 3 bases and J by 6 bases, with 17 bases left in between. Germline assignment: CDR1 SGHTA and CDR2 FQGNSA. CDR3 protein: CASSLPAGGGPEAFF. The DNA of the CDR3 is TGTGCCAGCAGCTTGCCGGCCGGCGGGGGACCTGAAGCTTTCTTT. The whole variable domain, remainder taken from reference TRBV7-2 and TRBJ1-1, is GAGVSQSPSNKVTEKGKDVELRCDPISGHTALYWYRQSLGQGLEFLIYFQGNSAPDKSGLPSDRFSAERTGGSVSTLTIQRTQQEDSAVYLCASSLPAGGGPEAFFGQGTRLTVV.

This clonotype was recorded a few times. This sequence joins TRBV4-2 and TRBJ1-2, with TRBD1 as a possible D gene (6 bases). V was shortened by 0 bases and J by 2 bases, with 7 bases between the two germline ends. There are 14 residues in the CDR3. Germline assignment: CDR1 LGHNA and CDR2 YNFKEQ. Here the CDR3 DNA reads TGTGCCAGCAGCCAAGATCAGGGGAACTATGGCTACACCTTC. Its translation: CASSQDQGNYGYTF.

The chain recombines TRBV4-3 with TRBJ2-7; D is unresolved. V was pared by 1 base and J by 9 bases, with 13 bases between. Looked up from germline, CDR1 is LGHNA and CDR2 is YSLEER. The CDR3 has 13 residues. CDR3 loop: CASSQVPGLGQYF. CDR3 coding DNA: TGCGCCAGCAGCCAAGTTCCCGGTTTGGGGCAGTACTTC.

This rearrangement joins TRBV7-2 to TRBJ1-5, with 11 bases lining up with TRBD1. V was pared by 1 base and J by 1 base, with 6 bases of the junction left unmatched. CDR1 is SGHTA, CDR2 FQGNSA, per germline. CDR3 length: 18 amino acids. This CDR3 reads CASSLVGQGEFSNQPQHF. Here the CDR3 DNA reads TGTGCCAGCAGCTTAGTGGGACAGGGGGAATTCAGCAATCAGCCCCAGCATTTT.